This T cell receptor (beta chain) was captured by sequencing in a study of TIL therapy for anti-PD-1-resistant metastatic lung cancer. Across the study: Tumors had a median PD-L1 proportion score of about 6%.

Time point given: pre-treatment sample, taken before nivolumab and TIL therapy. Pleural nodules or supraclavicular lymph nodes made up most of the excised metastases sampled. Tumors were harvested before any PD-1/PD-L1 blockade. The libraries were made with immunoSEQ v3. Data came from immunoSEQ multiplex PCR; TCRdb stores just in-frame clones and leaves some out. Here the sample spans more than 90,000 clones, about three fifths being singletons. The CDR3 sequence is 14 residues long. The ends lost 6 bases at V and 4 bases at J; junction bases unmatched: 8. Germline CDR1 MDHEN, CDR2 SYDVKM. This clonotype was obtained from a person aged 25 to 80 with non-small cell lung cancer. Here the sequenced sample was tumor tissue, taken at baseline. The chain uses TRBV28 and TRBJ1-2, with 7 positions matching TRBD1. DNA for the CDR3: TGTGCCAGCAGATCAGATTCAGGGGGCTATGGCTACACCTTC. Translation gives CASRSDSGGYGYTF.